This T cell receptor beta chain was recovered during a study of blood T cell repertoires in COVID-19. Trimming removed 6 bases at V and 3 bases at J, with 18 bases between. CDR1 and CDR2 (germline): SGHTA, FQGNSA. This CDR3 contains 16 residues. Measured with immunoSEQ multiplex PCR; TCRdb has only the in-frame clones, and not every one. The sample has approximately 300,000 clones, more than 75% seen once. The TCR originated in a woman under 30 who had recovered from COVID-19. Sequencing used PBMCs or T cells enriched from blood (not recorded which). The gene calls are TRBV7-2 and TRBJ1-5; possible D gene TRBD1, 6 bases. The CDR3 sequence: CASRKGGAPNNQPQHF. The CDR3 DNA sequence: TGTGCCAGCAGGAAAGGGGGGGCGCCAAACAATCAGCCCCAGCATTTT.